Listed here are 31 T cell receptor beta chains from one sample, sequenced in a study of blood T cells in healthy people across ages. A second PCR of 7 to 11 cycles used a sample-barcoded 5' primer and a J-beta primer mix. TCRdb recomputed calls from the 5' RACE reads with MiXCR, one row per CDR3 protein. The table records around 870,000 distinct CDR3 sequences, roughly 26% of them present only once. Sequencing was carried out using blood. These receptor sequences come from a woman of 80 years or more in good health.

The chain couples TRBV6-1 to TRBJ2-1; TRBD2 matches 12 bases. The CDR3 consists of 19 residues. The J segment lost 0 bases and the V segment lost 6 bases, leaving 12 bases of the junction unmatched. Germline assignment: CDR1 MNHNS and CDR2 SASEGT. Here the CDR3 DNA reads TGTGCCAGCAGCGCTTGGTTACTAGCGGGGGGCCTCTCCTACAATGAGCAGTTCTTC. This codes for CASSAWLLAGGLSYNEQFF.

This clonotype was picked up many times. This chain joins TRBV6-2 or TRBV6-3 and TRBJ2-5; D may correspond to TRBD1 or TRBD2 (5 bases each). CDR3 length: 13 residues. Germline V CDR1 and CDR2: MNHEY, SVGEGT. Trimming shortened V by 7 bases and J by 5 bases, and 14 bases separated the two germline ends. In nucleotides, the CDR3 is TGTGCCAGCAACTCAGGGACCTACGAGACCCAGTACTTC. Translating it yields CASNSGTYETQYF.

CDR3 sequence: CASRSTGSVNQPQHF. CDR3 DNA: TGTGCCAGCCGTTCCACAGGGTCGGTCAATCAGCCCCAGCATTTT. The chain uses TRBV6-5 and TRBJ1-5; perhaps TRBD1 as D (6 bases). CDR1 is MNHEY, CDR2 SVGAGI, per germline. Trimming cost V 8 bases and J 3 bases, with 17 bases left between them. The CDR3 covers 15 residues.

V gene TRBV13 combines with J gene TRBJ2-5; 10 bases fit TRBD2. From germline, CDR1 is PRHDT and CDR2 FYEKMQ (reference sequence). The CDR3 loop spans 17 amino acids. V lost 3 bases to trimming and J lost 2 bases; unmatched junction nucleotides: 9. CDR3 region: CASSLRSSGGLQETQYF. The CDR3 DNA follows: TGTGCCAGCAGCTTGCGGAGTAGCGGGGGGTTACAAGAGACCCAGTACTTC. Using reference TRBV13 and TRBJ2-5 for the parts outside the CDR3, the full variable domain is AAGVIQSPRHLIKEKRETATLKCYPIPRHDTVYWYQQGPGQDPQFLISFYEKMQSDKGSIPDRFSAQQFSDYHSELNMSSLELGDSALYFCASSLRSSGGLQETQYFGPGTRLLVL.

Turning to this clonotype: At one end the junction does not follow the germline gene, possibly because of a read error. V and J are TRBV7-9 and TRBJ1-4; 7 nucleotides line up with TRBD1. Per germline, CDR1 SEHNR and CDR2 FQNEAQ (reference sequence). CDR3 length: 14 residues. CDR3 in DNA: TGTGCCAACAGCTTAGGGGACAGCAATGAAAAACTGTTTTTT. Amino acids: CANSLGDSNEKLFF.

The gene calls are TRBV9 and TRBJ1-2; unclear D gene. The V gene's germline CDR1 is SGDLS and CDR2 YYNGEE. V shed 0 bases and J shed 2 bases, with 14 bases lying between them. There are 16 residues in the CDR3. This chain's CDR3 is CASSVAMGSGNYGYTF. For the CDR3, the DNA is TGTGCCAGCAGCGTAGCCATGGGGTCTGGGAACTATGGCTACACCTTC.

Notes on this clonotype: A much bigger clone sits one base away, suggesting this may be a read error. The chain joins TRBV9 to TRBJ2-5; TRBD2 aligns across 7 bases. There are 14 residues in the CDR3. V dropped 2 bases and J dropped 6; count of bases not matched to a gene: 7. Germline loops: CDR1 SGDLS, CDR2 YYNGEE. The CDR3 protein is CASSVQVGGKTQYF. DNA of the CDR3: TGTGCCAGCAGCGTCCAGGTGGGGGGGAAGACCCAGTACTTC. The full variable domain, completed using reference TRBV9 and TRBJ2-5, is DSGVTQTPKHLITATGQRVTLRCSPRSGDLSVYWYQQSLDQGLQFLIQYYNGEERAKGNILERFSAQQFPDLHSELNLSSLELGDSALYFCASSVQVGGKTQYFGPGTRLLVL.

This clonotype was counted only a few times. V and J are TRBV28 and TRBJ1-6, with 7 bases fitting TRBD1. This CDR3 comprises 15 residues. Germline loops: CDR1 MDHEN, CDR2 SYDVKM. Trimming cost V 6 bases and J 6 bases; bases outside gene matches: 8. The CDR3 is CASRLPGGRNSPLHF. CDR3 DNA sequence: TGTGCCAGCAGACTCCCAGGGGGTCGTAATTCACCCCTCCACTTT.

CDR3 DNA: TGTGCCAGTCTAGGTAATACGAACGAGCAGTACTTC. This gives the protein CASLGNTNEQYF. The gene calls are TRBV28 and TRBJ2-7; D unclear. Trimming stripped 9 bases from V and 5 bases from J, with 14 bases between. The CDR3 loop spans 12 amino acids. CDR1 and CDR2 from the germline V gene are MDHEN and SYDVKM.

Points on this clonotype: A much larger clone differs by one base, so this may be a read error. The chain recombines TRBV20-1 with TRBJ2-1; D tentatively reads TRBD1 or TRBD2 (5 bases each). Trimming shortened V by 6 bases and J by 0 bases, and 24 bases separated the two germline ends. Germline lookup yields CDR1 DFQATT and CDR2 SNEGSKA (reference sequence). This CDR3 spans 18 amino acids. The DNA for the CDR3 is TGCAGTGCGTCCCCGGAGAGGGGCCGGTCTTTCTCCTACAATGAGCAGTTCTTC. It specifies CSASPERGRSFSYNEQFF.

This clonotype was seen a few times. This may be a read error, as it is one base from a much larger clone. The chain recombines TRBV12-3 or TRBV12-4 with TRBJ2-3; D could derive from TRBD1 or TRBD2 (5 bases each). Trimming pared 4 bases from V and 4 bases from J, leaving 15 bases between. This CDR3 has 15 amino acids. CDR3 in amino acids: CASSSWDESADTQYF. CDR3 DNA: TGTGCCAGCAGTTCTTGGGACGAGAGCGCAGATACGCAGTATTTT.

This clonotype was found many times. The CDR3 loop reads CASSIQDRGGEQFF. In DNA form, the CDR3 reads TGTGCCAGCAGTATACAGGACAGGGGTGGTGAGCAGTTCTTC. The rearrangement links TRBV12-3 or TRBV12-4 to TRBJ2-1; TRBD1 matches at 9 bases. This CDR3 has 14 amino acids. The ends lost 5 bases at V and 9 bases at J; junction bases unmatched: 8.

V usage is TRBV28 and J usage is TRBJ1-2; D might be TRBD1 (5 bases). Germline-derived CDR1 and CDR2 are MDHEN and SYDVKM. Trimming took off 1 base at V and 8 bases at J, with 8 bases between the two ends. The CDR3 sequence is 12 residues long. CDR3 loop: CASSLFGGGYTF. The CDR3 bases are TGTGCCAGCAGTTTATTTGGGGGGGGCTACACCTTC.

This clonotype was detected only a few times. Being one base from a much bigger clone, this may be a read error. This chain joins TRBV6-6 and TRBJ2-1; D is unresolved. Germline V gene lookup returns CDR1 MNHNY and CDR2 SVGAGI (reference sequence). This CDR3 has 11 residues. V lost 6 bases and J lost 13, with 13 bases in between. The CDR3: CASSPSQTQFF. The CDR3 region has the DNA TGTGCCAGCAGCCCCAGCCAGACCCAGTTCTTC.

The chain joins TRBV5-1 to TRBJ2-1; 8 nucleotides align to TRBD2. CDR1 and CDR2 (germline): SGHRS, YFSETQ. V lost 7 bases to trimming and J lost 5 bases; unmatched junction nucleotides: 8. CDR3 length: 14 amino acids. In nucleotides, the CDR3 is TGCGCCAGCGGTCGAGTAGCGGGGCACAATGAGCAGTTCTTC. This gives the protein CASGRVAGHNEQFF.

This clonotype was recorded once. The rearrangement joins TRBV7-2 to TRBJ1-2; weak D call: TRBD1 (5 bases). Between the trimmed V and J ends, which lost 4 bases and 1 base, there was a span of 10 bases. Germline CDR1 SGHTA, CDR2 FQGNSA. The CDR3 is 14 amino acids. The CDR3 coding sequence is TGTGCCAGCAGCTCGGGGGAAAGTAACTATGGCTACACCTTC. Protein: CASSSGESNYGYTF.

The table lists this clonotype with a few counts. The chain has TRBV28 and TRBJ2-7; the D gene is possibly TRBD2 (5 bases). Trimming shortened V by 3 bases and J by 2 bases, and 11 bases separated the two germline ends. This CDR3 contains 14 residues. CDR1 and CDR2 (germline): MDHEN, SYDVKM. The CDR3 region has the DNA TGTGCCAGCAGTTTTGTAGCGACCGCCTACGAGCAGTACTTC. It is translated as CASSFVATAYEQYF.

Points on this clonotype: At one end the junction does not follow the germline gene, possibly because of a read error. CDR3 protein: CACSLGPSRLGYTF. Written as DNA, the CDR3 is TGTGCCTGCAGCTTAGGCCCCTCAAGGCTAGGCTACACCTTC. The rearrangement links TRBV7-2 to TRBJ1-2; no definite D call. The length of the CDR3 is 14 residues. Germline V CDR1 and CDR2: SGHTA, FQGNSA.

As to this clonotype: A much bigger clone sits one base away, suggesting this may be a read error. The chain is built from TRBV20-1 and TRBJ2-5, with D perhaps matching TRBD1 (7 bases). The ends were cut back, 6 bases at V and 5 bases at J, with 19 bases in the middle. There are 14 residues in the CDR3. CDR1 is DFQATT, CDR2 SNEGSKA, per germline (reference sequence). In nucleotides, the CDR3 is TGCAGTGCGGACCCCAGGGGGGATAGGGAGACCCAGTACTTC. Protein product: CSADPRGDRETQYF.

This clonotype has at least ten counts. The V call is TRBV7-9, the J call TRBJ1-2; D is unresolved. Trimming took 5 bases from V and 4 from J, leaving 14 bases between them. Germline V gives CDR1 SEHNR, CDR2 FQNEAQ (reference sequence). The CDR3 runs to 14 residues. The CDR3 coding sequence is TGTGCCAGCAGCCTCTCTTGGGGTCTCTATGGCTACACCTTC. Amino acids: CASSLSWGLYGYTF.

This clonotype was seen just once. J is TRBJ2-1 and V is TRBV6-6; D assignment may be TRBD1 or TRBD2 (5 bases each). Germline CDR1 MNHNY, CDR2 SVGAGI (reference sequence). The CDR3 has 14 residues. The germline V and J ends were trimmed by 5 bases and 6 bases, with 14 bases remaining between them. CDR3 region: CASSPPGRLNEQFF. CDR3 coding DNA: TGTGCCAGCAGTCCCCCGGGACGTCTCAATGAGCAGTTCTTC.

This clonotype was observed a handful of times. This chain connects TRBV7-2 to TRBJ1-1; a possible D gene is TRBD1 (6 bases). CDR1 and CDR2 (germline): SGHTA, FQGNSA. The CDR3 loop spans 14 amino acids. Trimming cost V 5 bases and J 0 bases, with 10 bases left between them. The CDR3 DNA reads TGTGCCAGCAGCATCGGACAGTTGAACACTGAAGCTTTCTTT. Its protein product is CASSIGQLNTEAFF.

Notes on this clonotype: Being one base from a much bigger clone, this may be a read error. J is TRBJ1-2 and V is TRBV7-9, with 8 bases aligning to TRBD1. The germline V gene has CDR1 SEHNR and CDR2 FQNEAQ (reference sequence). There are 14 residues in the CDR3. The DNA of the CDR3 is TGTGCCAGCAGGGCCGGACAGGGAACCTATGGCAACACCTTC. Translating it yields CASRAGQGTYGNTF.

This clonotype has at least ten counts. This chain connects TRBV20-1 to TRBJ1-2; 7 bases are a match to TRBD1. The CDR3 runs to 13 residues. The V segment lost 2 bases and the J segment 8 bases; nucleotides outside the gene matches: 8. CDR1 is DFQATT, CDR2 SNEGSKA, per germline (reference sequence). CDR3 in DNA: TGCAGTGCTAGAAATACAGGGGCCTCGGGCTACACCTTC. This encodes CSARNTGASGYTF.

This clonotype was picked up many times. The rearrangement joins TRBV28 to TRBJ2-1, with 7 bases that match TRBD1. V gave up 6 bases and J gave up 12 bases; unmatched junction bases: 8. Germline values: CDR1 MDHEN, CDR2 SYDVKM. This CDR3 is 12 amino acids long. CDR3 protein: CASSIGDSGQFF. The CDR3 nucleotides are TGTGCCAGCAGCATAGGGGACAGTGGGCAGTTCTTC.

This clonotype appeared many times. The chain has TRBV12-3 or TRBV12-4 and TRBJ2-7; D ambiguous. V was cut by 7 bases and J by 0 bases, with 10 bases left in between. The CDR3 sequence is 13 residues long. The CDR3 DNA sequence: TGTGCCAGCACCCCGAGGAACTCCTACGAGCAGTACTTC. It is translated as CASTPRNSYEQYF.

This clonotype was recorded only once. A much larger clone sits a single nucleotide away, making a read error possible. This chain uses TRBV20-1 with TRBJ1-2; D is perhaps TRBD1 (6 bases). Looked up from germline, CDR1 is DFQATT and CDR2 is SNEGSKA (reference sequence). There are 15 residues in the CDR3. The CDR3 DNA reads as TGCAGTGCTAGAGAATCCGGGGGGCCCTACTATGACTACACCTTC. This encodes CSARESGGPYYDYTF.

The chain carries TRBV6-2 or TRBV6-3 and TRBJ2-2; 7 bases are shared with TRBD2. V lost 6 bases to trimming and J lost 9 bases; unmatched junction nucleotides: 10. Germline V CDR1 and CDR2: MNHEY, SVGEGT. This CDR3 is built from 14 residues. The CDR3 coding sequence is TGTGCCAGCAGCCCCCCCCGGGGGGTTAGGGAGCTGTTTTTT. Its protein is CASSPPRGVRELFF.

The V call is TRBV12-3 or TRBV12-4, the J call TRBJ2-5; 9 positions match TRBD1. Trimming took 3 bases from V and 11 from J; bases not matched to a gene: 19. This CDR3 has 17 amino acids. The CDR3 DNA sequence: TGTGCCAGCAGTTTTCGGTTAGGGACAGGGAGAGGGGATGAGCAGTACTTC. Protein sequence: CASSFRLGTGRGDEQYF.

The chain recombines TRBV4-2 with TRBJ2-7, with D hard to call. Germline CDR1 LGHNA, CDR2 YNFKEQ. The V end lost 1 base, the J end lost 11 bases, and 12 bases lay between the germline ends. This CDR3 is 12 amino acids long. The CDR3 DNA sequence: TGTGCCAGCAGCCAAGGGTTGGAGACCAAGTACTTC. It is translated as CASSQGLETKYF.

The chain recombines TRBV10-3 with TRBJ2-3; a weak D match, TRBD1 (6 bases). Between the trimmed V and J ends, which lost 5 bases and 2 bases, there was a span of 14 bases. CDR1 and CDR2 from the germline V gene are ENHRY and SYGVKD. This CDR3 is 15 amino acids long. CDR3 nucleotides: TGTGCCATCAGTAAACAACTGGGGGCCACAGATACGCAGTATTTT. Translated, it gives CAISKQLGATDTQYF.